This T cell receptor (beta chain) was recovered during a study of vaccination effects on CD4 cells after COVID-19 (dated by TCRdb to between 2020 and 2023). For the study in its entirety: Participants received two doses of either the BNT162b2 or the mRNA-1273 mRNA SARS-CoV-2 vaccine. In the study, cultures from other donors were sequenced using the Oncomine TCR Beta short-read assay on an Illumina iSeq 100. A total of 9 to 11 COVID-19 convalescent patients and several SARS-CoV-2-naive healthy vaccine recipients were included in the full study. SARS-CoV-2 spike-specific CD4+ TCR repertoires were compared before and after mRNA vaccination in COVID-19 convalescent patients and in infection-naive vaccine recipients. The research as a whole found: Clones induced by infection and clones induced by vaccination both contracted markedly at late timepoints after vaccination, which fits with T cell responses waning over time. The study was limited by a small number of convalescent patients and lacked early post-infection timepoints. In healthy vaccine recipients, vaccine-induced clones were almost all SARS-CoV-2 mono-reactive, with only 1 of 255 being cross-reactive with common cold coronaviruses.

A note on this clone: It lacks a known antigen. The input lacks base qualities; no much larger clone sits a single base away.

Libraries were made using the immunoSEQ multiplex PCR assay. DNA from the cultured and isolated CD4+ T cells underwent TCR beta CDR3 sequencing. Concerning the study's data processing: The analysis removed non-productive TCR sequences, trimmed reads to the CDR3 region, and retained only CDR3s that were 7 or more amino acids long. Antigen-specific clonotypes were identified using the MANAFEST web app by comparison of expansion in peptide wells against reference cultures. For clones to be considered positive, expansion at FDR<0.05 versus reference and all other wells, an odds ratio above 5, and a frequency above 0.1% in two replicate wells were required. A clonotype was called cross-reactive if it was significantly expanded both in SARS-CoV-2 spike wells and in at least one common cold coronavirus spike condition. CDR3 similarity was assessed by Levenshtein distance with the stringdist R package, and unrooted trees were built with ape in R 3.6.1. What TCRdb holds here is the immuneACCESS table cut down to in-frame rearrangements. Part of the clones is not present; checked against another copy, under half of the missing clones reflect an unresolved V gene, and the others are unexplained. The V and J calls and clone size are taken from that table; D and trimming were inferred from the DNA. Here the sample has about 23,000 clones; 73% occur a single time. The ten largest clones add up to around 5% of the sample.

V has 0 bases trimmed and J has 5 bases trimmed; junction bases matching no gene number 4. The CDR3 goes from the cysteine to the phenylalanine over 16 residues. Kept here is only the CDR3 DNA, which spans 48 bases and is read in frame from base 1. Per the germline V gene, LGHNA is the CDR1 and YNFKEQ is the CDR2. In the ViraFEST assay, PBMC were stimulated with viral peptide pools, and TCR sequencing was then used to find antigen-specific CD4+ T cell clonotypes based on their expansion. After approximately eleven days of culture, CD4+ T cells were isolated with the EasySep CD4+ T cell isolation kit. Negative nucleocapsid antibody results before and after vaccination confirmed that the healthy vaccine recipients had no prior SARS-CoV-2 infection. Each well held fewer than 2.5 million PBMC cultured in IMDM containing approximately 5% human AB serum, 9 to 10 IU/ml IL-2 and gentamicin, along with about 10 ug/ml peptides. Half of the culture medium was replaced with fresh IL-2-containing medium on days 3 and 7. Unless noted otherwise, every peptide stimulation condition was cultured in triplicate wells. Using Ficoll-Paque Plus gradient centrifugation, PBMC were separated from whole blood and then either used fresh or cryopreserved at -140C. The overlapping peptide pools covered the spike proteins of SARS-CoV-2 as well as those of the common cold coronaviruses HCoV-NL63, HCoV-OC43 and HCoV-229E. Genomic DNA was extracted from cultured CD4+ T cells with the QIAamp micro DNA kit.

The sequence is built from TRBV4-2 and TRBJ2-2; 9 central nucleotides agree with TRBD2. Sequencing was performed on CD4+ T cells from PBMCs cultured with SARS-CoV-2 spike peptides, taken before COVID-19 vaccination. Sample cell subset or site, as interpreted from the label and publication: SARS-CoV-2 spike overlapping peptide pool stimulation. The clonotype comes from a human donor who received a COVID-19 vaccine. The CDR3 has the sequence CASSQDLLAGTGELFF. The sequenced DNA: TGTGCCAGCAGCCAAGATCTTCTAGCGGGAACCGGGGAGCTGTTTTTT.